The source of this T cell receptor (beta chain) is a study of T cell changes during pregnancy in multiple sclerosis. Measured with immunoSEQ multiplex PCR; TCRdb has only the in-frame clones, and not every one. The data show approximately 69,000 clones, with 90% to 95% seen just once and about 0.5% held by the top ten. This TCR was recovered from a female donor with multiple sclerosis, enrolled in a pregnancy study. The material sequenced was peripheral blood, taken in the third trimester of pregnancy.

The CDR3 region has the DNA TGCGCCAGCAGCTTGGGTGGACAGGGTCCTTCCGGCAATCAGCCCCAGCATTTT. It translates to CASSLGGQGPSGNQPQHF. The V and J genes are TRBV5-1 and TRBJ1-5; TRBD1 aligns across 8 bases. The CDR3 contains 18 residues. V was clipped by 0 bases and J by 2 bases; unmatched bases: 10. The germline gives CDR1 SGHRS, CDR2 YFSETQ.